What follows describes a single T cell receptor beta chain. CDR3 length: 16 amino acids. Looked up from germline, CDR1 is SGHRS and CDR2 is YFSETQ. With 4 bases removed from V and 5 bases from J, the gap between germline ends came to 21 bases. This entry belongs to a study of shared clonotypes between healthy human individuals. Unsorted PBMC samples were amplified in replicate PCRs containing roughly 300 ng DNA, about 30,000 T cell genomes. TCRdb's table, derived via immunoSEQ multiplex PCR, lists solely in-frame clones and lacks some. The sample has about 490,000 clones, roughly four fifths seen once. The donors were adults (healthy and HIV-negative) with no recent acute infections or vaccinations. All the donors were Caucasian adults who lived in Nashville, Tennessee.

This receptor was taken from a woman in her thirties or forties in good health. Some clones in this sample may be carry-over from other donors' samples. V and J are TRBV5-1 and TRBJ2-5, with D possibly called TRBD1 or TRBD2 (6 bases each). The material sequenced was PBMCs. The CDR3 sequence is CASSQTASRRGETQYF. The CDR3 nucleotides read TGCGCCAGCAGCCAAACAGCGTCCCGGAGGGGGGAGACCCAGTACTTC.